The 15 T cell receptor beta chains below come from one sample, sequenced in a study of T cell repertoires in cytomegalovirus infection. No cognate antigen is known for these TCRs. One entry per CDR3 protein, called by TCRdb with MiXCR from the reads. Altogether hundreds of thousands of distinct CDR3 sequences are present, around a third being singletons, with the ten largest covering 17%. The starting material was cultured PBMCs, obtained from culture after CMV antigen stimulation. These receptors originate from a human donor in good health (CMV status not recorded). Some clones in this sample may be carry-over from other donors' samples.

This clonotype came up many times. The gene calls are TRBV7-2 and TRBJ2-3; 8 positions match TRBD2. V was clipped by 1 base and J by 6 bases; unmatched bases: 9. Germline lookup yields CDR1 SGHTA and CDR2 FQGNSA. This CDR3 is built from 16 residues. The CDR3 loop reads CASSLDYSGSGDTQYF. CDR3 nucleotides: TGTGCCAGCAGCTTAGATTACAGCGGGAGCGGCGATACGCAGTATTTT.

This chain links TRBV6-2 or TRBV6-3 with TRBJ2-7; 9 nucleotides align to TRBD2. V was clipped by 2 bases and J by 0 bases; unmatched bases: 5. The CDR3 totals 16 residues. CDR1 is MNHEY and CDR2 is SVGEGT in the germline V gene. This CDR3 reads CASSYPLAGYSYEQYF. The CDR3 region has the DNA TGTGCCAGCAGTTACCCTCTAGCGGGATACTCCTACGAGCAGTACTTC.

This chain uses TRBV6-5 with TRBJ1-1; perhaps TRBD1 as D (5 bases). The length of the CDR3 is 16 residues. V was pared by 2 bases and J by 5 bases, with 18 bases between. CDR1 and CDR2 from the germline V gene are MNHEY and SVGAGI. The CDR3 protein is CASSYGSGGGGTEAFF. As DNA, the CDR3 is TGTGCCAGCAGTTACGGGTCTGGTGGGGGAGGGACTGAAGCTTTCTTT.

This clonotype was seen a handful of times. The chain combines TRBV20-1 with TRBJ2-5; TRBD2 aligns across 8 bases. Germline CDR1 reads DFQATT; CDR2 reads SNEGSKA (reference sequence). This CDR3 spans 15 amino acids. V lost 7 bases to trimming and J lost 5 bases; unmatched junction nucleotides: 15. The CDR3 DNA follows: TGCAGTGGTGGAATGAGCGGGAGATCCCCTGAGACCCAGTACTTC. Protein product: CSGGMSGRSPETQYF.

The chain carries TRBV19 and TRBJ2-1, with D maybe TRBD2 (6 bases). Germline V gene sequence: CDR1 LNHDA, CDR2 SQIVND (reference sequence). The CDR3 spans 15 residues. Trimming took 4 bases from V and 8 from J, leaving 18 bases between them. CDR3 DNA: TGTGCCAGTAGTACGGACGGGAGAGGTCGCGATGAGCAGTTCTTC. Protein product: CASSTDGRGRDEQFF.

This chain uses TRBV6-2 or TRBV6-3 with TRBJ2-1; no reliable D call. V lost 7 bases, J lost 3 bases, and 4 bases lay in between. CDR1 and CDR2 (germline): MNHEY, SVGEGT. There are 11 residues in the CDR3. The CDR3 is CASKNYNEQFF. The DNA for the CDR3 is TGTGCCAGCAAAAACTACAATGAGCAGTTCTTC.

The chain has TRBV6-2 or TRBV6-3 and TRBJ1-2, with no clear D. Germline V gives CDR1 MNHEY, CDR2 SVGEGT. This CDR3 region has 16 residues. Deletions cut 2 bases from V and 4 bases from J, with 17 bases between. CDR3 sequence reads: CASSYGGSSNPYGYTF. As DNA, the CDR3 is TGTGCCAGCAGTTACGGAGGGTCAAGCAACCCCTATGGCTACACCTTC.

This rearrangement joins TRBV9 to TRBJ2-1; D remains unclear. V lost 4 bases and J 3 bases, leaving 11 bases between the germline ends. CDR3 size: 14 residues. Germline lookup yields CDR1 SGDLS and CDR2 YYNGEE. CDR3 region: CASSRSLNYNEQFF. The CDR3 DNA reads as TGTGCCAGCAGCAGGTCACTCAACTACAATGAGCAGTTCTTC.

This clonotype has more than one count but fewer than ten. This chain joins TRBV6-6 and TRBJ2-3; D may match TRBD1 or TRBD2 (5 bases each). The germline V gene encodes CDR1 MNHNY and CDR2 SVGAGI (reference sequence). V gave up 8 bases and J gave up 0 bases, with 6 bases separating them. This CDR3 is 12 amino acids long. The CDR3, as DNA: TGTGCCAGCCGGGACAGCACAGATACGCAGTATTTT. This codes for CASRDSTDTQYF.

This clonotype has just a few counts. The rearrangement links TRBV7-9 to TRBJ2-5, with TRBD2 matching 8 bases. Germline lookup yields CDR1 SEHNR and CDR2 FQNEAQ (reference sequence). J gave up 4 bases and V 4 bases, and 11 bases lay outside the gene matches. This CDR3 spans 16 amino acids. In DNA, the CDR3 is TGTGCCAGCAGCTACGGACTAGCAGAAGGGTCAGAGACCCAGTACTTC. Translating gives CASSYGLAEGSETQYF.

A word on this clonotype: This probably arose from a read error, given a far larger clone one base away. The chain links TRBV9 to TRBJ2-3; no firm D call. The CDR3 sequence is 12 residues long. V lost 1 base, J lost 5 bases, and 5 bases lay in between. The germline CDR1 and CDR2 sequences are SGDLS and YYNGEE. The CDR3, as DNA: TGTGCCAGCAGCGTATCGGGAGATACGCAGTATTTT. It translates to CASSVSGDTQYF.

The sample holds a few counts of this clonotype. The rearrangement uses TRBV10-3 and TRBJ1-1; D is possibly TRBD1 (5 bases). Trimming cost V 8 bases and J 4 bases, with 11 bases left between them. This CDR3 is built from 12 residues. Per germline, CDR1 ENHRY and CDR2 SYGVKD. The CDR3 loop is CAIWAGGTEAFF. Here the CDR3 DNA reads TGTGCCATCTGGGCCGGGGGCACTGAAGCTTTCTTT.

CDR3 in DNA: TGCAGCGTCAGGGTCTTATTGGGCACTGAAGCTTTCTTT. This sequence encodes CSVRVLLGTEAFF. The chain uses TRBV29-1 and TRBJ1-1, with a possible D match to TRBD1 (5 bases). The V gene lost 6 bases and the J gene lost 4 bases, with 15 bases spanning the gap. Germline loops: CDR1 SQVTM, CDR2 ANQGSEA. The CDR3 has 13 residues.

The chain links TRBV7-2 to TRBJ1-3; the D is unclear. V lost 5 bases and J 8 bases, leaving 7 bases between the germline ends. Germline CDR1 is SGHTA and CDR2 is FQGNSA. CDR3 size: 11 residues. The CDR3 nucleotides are TGTGCCAGCAGCCCGTCGGACACCATATATTTT. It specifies CASSPSDTIYF.

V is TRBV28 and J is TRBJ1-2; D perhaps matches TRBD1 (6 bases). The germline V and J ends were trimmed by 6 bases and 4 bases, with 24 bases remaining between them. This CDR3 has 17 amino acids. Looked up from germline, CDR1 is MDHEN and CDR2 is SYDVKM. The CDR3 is CASRVPMGASETYGYTF. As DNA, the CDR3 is TGTGCCAGCAGGGTTCCAATGGGGGCGTCAGAGACCTATGGCTACACCTTC.